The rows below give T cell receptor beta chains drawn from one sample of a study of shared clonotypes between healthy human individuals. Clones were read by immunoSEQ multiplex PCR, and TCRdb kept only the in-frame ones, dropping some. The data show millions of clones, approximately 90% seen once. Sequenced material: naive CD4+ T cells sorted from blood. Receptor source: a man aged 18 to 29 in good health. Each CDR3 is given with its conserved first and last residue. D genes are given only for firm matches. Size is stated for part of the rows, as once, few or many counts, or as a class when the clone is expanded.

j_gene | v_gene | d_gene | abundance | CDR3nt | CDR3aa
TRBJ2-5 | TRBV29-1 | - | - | TGCAGCGTTGAGCTGGTACAAGAGACCCAGTACTTC | CSVELVQETQYF
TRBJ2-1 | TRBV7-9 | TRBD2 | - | TGTGCCAGCAGACCAGCGGGGGCGGGGAATGAGCAGTTCTTC | CASRPAGAGNEQFF
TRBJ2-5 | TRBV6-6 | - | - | TGTGCCAGCAGTAATACGCCGCACCAAGAGACCCAGTACTTC | CASSNTPHQETQYF
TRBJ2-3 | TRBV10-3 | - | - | TGTGCCTCCGGGGTTAGCACAGATACGCAGTATTTT | CASGVSTDTQYF
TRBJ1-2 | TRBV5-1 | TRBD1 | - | TGCGCCAGCAGCTGGGACAGGGCAGTTTATGGCTACACCTTC | CASSWDRAVYGYTF
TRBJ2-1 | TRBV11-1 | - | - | TGTGCCAGCAGCTTAGACCCGACAGACAATGAGCAGTTCTTC | CASSLDPTDNEQFF
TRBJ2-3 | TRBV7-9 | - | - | TGTGCCAGCAGCCCGACGGGGACGCGACAGTATTTT | CASSPTGTRQYF
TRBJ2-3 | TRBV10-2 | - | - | TGCGCCAGCAAAGATCCGGGCCTCAAAAGGGATACGCAGTATTTT | CASKDPGLKRDTQYF
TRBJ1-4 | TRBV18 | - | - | TGTGCCAGCTCACCCACAGGGATGGCTAATGAAAAACTGTTTTTT | CASSPTGMANEKLFF
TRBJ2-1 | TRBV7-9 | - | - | TGTGCCAGCAGCCCCCCCCCGAGCGGATCCTACAATGAGCAGTTCTTC | CASSPPPSGSYNEQFF
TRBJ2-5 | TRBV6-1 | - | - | TGTGCCAGCAGTTACGGCCGGGCCCAGTACTTC | CASSYGRAQYF
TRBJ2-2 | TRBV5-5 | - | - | TGTGCCAGCAGCCTTGGCGTCCATGGTGGATCGAACACCGGGGAGCTGTTTTTT | CASSLGVHGGSNTGELFF
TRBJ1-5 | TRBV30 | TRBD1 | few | TGTGCCTGGAGTCCAACAGGGGGCGAGATCCAGCCCCAGCATTTT | CAWSPTGGEIQPQHF
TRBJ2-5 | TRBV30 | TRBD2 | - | TGTGCCTGGAGTTCGGGAGGGGAGACCCAGTACTTC | CAWSSGGETQYF
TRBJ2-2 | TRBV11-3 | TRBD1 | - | TGTGCCAGCAGCTTAGGGACAGGGTGGACCGGGGAGCTGTTTTTT | CASSLGTGWTGELFF
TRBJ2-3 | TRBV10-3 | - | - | TGTGCCGCCCGAGGCCGGGATTTGAGCACAGATACGCAGTATTTT | CAARGRDLSTDTQYF
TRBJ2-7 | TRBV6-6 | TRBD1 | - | TGTGCCAGCAGGCAGGGGGCCGACGAGCAGTACTTC | CASRQGADEQYF
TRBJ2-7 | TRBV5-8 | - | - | TGTGCCAGCAGCTCCAATCGGGACTTAGCGGCCTTCTCCTACGAGCAGTACTTC | CASSSNRDLAAFSYEQYF
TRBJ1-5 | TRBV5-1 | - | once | TGCGCCAGCAGCCAAGCCTCAGGGGTTGGGTCCCAGCATTTT | CASSQASGVGSQHF
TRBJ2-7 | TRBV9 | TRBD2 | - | TGTGCCAGCAGCGTGGAGTCTAGCGGGTTCTACGAGCAGTACTTC | CASSVESSGFYEQYF
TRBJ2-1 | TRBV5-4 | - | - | TGTGCCAGCAGCGGTGCGGGAAGCTACAATGAGCAGTTCTTC | CASSGAGSYNEQFF
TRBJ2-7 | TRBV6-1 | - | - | TGTGCCAGCAGTGATCGGCAGGGGAGCTCCTACGAGCAGTACTTC | CASSDRQGSSYEQYF
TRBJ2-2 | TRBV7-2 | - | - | TGTGCCAGCAGCTCCGAGGCGCACGCGAACACCGGGGAGCTGTTTTTT | CASSSEAHANTGELFF
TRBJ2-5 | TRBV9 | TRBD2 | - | TGTGCCAGCAGCGTAGTCAGGGTAGCGGGAGGCCTAATATTGACCCAGTACTTC | CASSVVRVAGGLILTQYF
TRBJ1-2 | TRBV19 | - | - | TGTGCCAGTAGGCGTAAGGGCACCTATGGCTACACCTTC | CASRRKGTYGYTF
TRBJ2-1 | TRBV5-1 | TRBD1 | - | TGCGCCAGCAGCACAGGGACAGCGAACAATGAGCAGTTCTTC | CASSTGTANNEQFF
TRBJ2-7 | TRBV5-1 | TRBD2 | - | TGCGCCAGCAGCTTGGTGGCGGGAGGGCCCCCTCGGCAGTACTTC | CASSLVAGGPPRQYF
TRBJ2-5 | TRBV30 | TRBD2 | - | TGTGCCTGGAGTCAATTCCACCGGACTAGCGGCGAGACCCAGTACTTC | CAWSQFHRTSGETQYF
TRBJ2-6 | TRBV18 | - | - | TGTGCCAGCTCCGCGGGCTCTGGGGCCAACGTCCTGACTTTC | CASSAGSGANVLTF
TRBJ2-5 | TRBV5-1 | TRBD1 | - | TGCGCCAGCAGCTTCAAGGGGGCGGTTGAGACCCAGTACTTC | CASSFKGAVETQYF
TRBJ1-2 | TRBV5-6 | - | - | TGTGCCAGCAGCTTGAATTCCGGTCCTATCAACTATGGCTACACCTTC | CASSLNSGPINYGYTF
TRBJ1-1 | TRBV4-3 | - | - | TGCGCCAGCAGCCAAGATTGGAAGGCGGGGACCCAAGGAGCTTTCTTT | CASSQDWKAGTQGAFF
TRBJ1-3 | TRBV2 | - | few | TGTGCCAGCAGACGGGACACCTCTGGAAACACCATATATTTT | CASRRDTSGNTIYF
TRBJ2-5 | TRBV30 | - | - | TGTGCCTGGAGTCGGGGGCCCCTGCCAGAGACCCAGTACTTC | CAWSRGPLPETQYF
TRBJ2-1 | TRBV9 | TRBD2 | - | TGTGCCAGCAGCGTAGGGCGGGAGGGATACAATGAGCAGTTCTTC | CASSVGREGYNEQFF
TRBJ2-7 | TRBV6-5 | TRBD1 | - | TGTGCCAGCAGACGAGCCCGGACAGGCCCGGGCGAGCAGTACTTC | CASRRARTGPGEQYF
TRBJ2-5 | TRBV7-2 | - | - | TGTGCCAGCAGCTTAACCGGCGGGCGGCAAGAGACCCAGTACTTC | CASSLTGGRQETQYF
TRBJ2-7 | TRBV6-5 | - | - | TGTGCCAGCAGTTACGCTGCCGACGCTCCCTACGAGCAGTACTTC | CASSYAADAPYEQYF
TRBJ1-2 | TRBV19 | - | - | TGTGCCAGTAGTACGCCGTTTTCATATCGTGGCTACACCTTC | CASSTPFSYRGYTF
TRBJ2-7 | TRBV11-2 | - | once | TGTGCCAGCAGCAGCCAGAGGGTTGGCGAGCAGTACTTC | CASSSQRVGEQYF
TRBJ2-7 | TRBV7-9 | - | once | TGTGCCAGCAGCTTCGGAGCAAACGAGCAGTACTTC | CASSFGANEQYF
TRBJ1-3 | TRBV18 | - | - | TGTGCCAGCTCACCCGGAAACTCTGGAAACACCATATATTTT | CASSPGNSGNTIYF
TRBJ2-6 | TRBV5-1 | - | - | TGCGCCAGCAGCTTGGAAAGGGCTGGGGCCAACGTCCTGACTTTC | CASSLERAGANVLTF